The 18 T cell receptor beta chains in this list originate from one sample, sequenced in a study of T-cell memory formation after mild COVID-19. TCRdb called the 5' RACE reads again in MiXCR, with one record for every CDR3 protein. The table includes approximately 99,000 distinct CDR3 sequences, roughly a sixth detected once. Sequences were obtained from PBMCs or a T cell subset sorted from them (not recorded which). The receptors derive from a young man who had mild COVID-19 (a few samples of this study predate the infection). Cell type and time point are not known.

The chain employs TRBV12-3 or TRBV12-4 and TRBJ1-2; D call uncertain. The CDR3 totals 13 residues. Trimming took off 5 bases at V and 8 bases at J, with 15 bases between the two ends. DNA for the CDR3: TGTGCCAGCAGTAGCGGTAGGGCCCGCGGCTACACCTTC. This sequence encodes CASSSGRARGYTF.

This clonotype was detected ten times or more. The V call is TRBV7-3, the J call TRBJ2-3; no clear D. Germline CDR1 SGHTA, CDR2 FQGTGA. With 5 bases removed from V and 5 bases from J, the gap between germline ends came to 8 bases. This CDR3 comprises 12 residues. The CDR3 coding sequence is TGTGCCAGCAGCCTTTCGGGAGATACGCAGTATTTT. This codes for CASSLSGDTQYF.

V and J are TRBV5-1 and TRBJ2-5; either TRBD1 or TRBD2 may supply D (5 bases each). With 4 bases removed from V and 4 bases from J, the gap between germline ends came to 14 bases. CDR3 length: 14 residues. Germline CDR1 SGHRS, CDR2 YFSETQ. Here the CDR3 reads CASSKRGAGETQYF. For the CDR3, the DNA is TGCGCCAGCAGCAAGCGAGGGGCGGGAGAGACCCAGTACTTC.

This clonotype was counted at least ten times. The chain employs TRBV5-1 and TRBJ2-3; TRBD2 matches at 8 bases. Trimming cost V 0 bases and J 2 bases; bases outside gene matches: 5. This CDR3 contains 16 residues. Germline V gene lookup returns CDR1 SGHRS and CDR2 YFSETQ. The DNA for the CDR3 is TGCGCCAGCAGCTTGGTACTAGCGGCCCTCACAGATACGCAGTATTTT. Residues: CASSLVLAALTDTQYF. Looking up the rest from reference TRBV5-1 and TRBJ2-3 gives the full variable domain: KAGVTQTPRYLIKTRGQQVTLSCSPISGHRSVSWYQQTPGQGLQFLFEYFSETQRNKGNFPGRFSGRQFSNSRSEMNVSTLELGDSALYLCASSLVLAALTDTQYFGPGTRLTVL.

Here the CDR3 reads CASSEQNMNTEAFF. DNA of the CDR3: TGTGCCAGCAGTGAGCAGAATATGAACACTGAAGCTTTCTTT. The chain joins TRBV2 to TRBJ1-1, with no clear D. The CDR3 length is 14 residues. Germline loops: CDR1 SNHLY, CDR2 FYNNEI. The V end was cut by 3 bases, the J end by 0 bases, with 8 bases between.

This clonotype appeared a few times. The chain couples TRBV4-2 to TRBJ1-3; D unclear. Trimming removed 1 base at V and 1 base at J, with 5 bases between. Germline assignment: CDR1 LGHNA and CDR2 YNFKEQ. The CDR3 runs to 14 residues. CDR3: CASSQGDSGNTIYF. As DNA, the CDR3 is TGTGCCAGCAGCCAAGGAGATTCTGGAAACACCATATATTTT.

In this sample, this clonotype turned up a few times. This chain uses TRBV6-6 with TRBJ1-2; 9 bases are shared with TRBD1. Germline CDR1 reads MNHNY; CDR2 reads SVGAGI (reference sequence). This CDR3 comprises 14 residues. Trimming took 6 bases from V and 5 from J; bases not matched to a gene: 7. In nucleotides, the CDR3 is TGTGCCAGCAGCAGGGACAGGGCGCAATATGGCTACACCTTC. This translates into CASSRDRAQYGYTF.

The J gene is TRBJ1-5, the V gene TRBV18; D remains unclear. Trimming left V 0 bases short and J 7 bases short, with 7 bases between. There are 13 residues in the CDR3. Germline CDR1 and CDR2: KGHSH and LQKENI. CDR3 residues: CASSPPVGQPQHF. As DNA, the CDR3 is TGTGCCAGCTCACCACCGGTGGGCCAGCCCCAGCATTTT.

This chain uses TRBV6-6 with TRBJ1-5; no reliable D call. Trimming shortened V by 4 bases and J by 7 bases, and 14 bases separated the two germline ends. The CDR3 covers 14 residues. The germline V gene encodes CDR1 MNHNY and CDR2 SVGAGI (reference sequence). This chain's CDR3 is CASSSMTRSQPQHF. The CDR3 nucleotides read TGTGCCAGCAGTTCGATGACCCGTTCCCAGCCCCAGCATTTT.

This clonotype was recorded a few times. The chain recombines TRBV5-4 with TRBJ1-6; 8 positions agree with TRBD1. The CDR3 length is 15 residues. Germline CDR1 and CDR2: SGHNT and YYREEE (reference sequence). Trimming removed 4 bases from V and 3 bases from J; junction bases left unmatched: 3. The CDR3 DNA reads as TGTGCCAGCAGCCTCGACAGGGGCTATAATTCACCCCTCCACTTT. This gives the protein CASSLDRGYNSPLHF.

The table lists this clonotype with a few counts. This sequence joins TRBV7-6 and TRBJ1-6; D is perhaps TRBD1 (5 bases). This CDR3 has 15 residues. Trimming cost V 5 bases and J 7 bases, with 15 bases left between them. CDR1 and CDR2 from the germline V gene are SGHVS and FNYEAQ. Here the CDR3 reads CASSAMIRDNSPLHF. The CDR3 bases are TGTGCCAGCAGCGCCATGATAAGGGACAATTCACCCCTCCACTTT.

This sequence joins TRBV7-3 and TRBJ2-6, with 7 bases aligning to TRBD2. V gave up 8 bases and J gave up 0 bases; unmatched junction bases: 1. The CDR3 runs 14 residues. Germline CDR1 reads SGHTA; CDR2 reads FQGTGA. The CDR3 loop reads CASGGVSGANVLTF. The CDR3 DNA is TGTGCCAGCGGGGGGGTCTCTGGGGCCAACGTCCTGACTTTC. The complete variable domain, with remaining parts taken from reference TRBV7-3 and TRBJ2-6, reads GAGVSQTPSNKVTEKGKYVELRCDPISGHTALYWYRQSLGQGPEFLIYFQGTGAADDSGLPNDRFFAVRPEGSVSTLKIQRTERGDSAVYLCASGGVSGANVLTFGAGSRLTVL.

The gene calls are TRBV6-5 and TRBJ1-5; D not certain. The germline gives CDR1 MNHEY, CDR2 SVGAGI. The V gene lost 6 bases and the J gene lost 1 base, with 13 bases spanning the gap. The CDR3 has 15 residues. CDR3 DNA sequence: TGTGCCAGCAGGCGGTCGGGGAACAGCAATCAGCCCCAGCATTTT. Amino acids: CASRRSGNSNQPQHF.

This clonotype was found a few times. The chain is built from TRBV6-6 and TRBJ2-2; D gene unclear. CDR1 and CDR2 from the germline V gene are MNHNY and SVGAGI (reference sequence). Trimming cost V 5 bases and J 8 bases, with 9 bases left between them. The CDR3 loop spans 12 amino acids. The CDR3 DNA is TGTGCCAGCAGTGTTAACCCGGGGGAGCTGTTTTTT. Its translation: CASSVNPGELFF.

This clonotype was counted between two and nine times. This rearrangement joins TRBV5-1 to TRBJ1-4; D is unclear. The germline V gene encodes CDR1 SGHRS and CDR2 YFSETQ. This CDR3 is built from 15 residues. V was pared by 3 bases and J by 1 base, with 10 bases between. CDR3 nucleotide sequence: TGCGCCAGCAGCTCCACTAGCGGAACTAATGAAAAACTGTTTTTT. It yields the protein CASSSTSGTNEKLFF. Drawing the rest from reference TRBV5-1 and TRBJ1-4, the complete variable domain is KAGVTQTPRYLIKTRGQQVTLSCSPISGHRSVSWYQQTPGQGLQFLFEYFSETQRNKGNFPGRFSGRQFSNSRSEMNVSTLELGDSALYLCASSSTSGTNEKLFFGSGTQLSVL.

In its sample, this clonotype was seen a few times. V usage is TRBV29-1 and J usage is TRBJ2-2; 9 bases align to TRBD2. CDR3 size: 15 residues. The germline V gene encodes CDR1 SQVTM and CDR2 ANQGSEA. V lost 4 bases and J lost 5; bases outside the gene matches: 8. The CDR3 loop reads CSVGGGGARTGELFF. The CDR3 DNA follows: TGCAGCGTTGGTGGCGGGGGGGCGAGGACCGGGGAGCTGTTTTTT.

This chain joins TRBV3-1 and TRBJ2-3, with D possibly matching TRBD2 (5 bases). The CDR3 is made up of 13 amino acids. Looked up from germline, CDR1 is LGHDT and CDR2 is YNNKEL (reference sequence). Trimming took 1 base from V and 6 from J, leaving 8 bases between them. CDR3 amino acids: CASSQARGDTQYF. The CDR3 DNA follows: TGTGCCAGCAGCCAAGCCCGAGGGGATACGCAGTATTTT.

The chain has TRBV10-3 and TRBJ2-1; the match to TRBD2 covers 9 bases. This CDR3 is 19 amino acids long. In germline, CDR1 is ENHRY, CDR2 SYGVKD. V lost 2 bases, J lost 0 bases, and 11 bases stayed unmatched. CDR3: CAISERGLAGQSSYNEQFF. The CDR3 DNA reads as TGTGCCATCAGTGAGAGAGGGCTAGCGGGGCAAAGCTCCTACAATGAGCAGTTCTTC.